A selection of T cell receptor beta chains follows, all from one sample in a study of radiotherapy plus CTLA-4 blockade in lung cancer. Measured with immunoSEQ multiplex PCR; TCRdb has only the in-frame clones, and not every one. The sample contains tens of thousands of clones, around four fifths of which appear only once. The starting material was peripheral blood, obtained from a patient treated with radiotherapy plus ipilimumab. These receptor sequences come from a human donor with non-small cell lung cancer who had stable disease on radiotherapy plus ipilimumab. CDR3s include the opening cysteine and the closing phenylalanine or tryptophan. Each record gives: J gene, D gene, V gene, clone size, CDR3 DNA, CDR3 protein. D genes are given only for firm matches. Clone size appears in some rows only: once, few, many, or a class for an expanded clone.

TRBJ1-5,TRBD1,TRBV10-3,.,TGTGCCATCAGTGTTTCTGGACCCCCCGGGACAGGGGTCAATCAGCCCCAGCATTTT,CAISVSGPPGTGVNQPQHF
TRBJ2-3,.,TRBV10-2,.,TGCGCCAGCATCGACATAAGCACAGATACGCAGTATTTT,CASIDISTDTQYF
TRBJ2-5,.,TRBV6-1,.,TGTGCCAGCAGTGAAGTAGCTAGCGACCAAGAGACCCAGTACTTC,CASSEVASDQETQYF
TRBJ1-1,TRBD1,TRBV5-1,.,TGCGCCAGCAGCTTGGGACTGGCAAGGGGGCTGGGTGAAGCTTTCTTT,CASSLGLARGLGEAFF
TRBJ2-4,TRBD1,TRBV5-4,.,TGTGCCAGCAGTCAGGACAGGCTGATTAGGGACATTCAGTACTTC,CASSQDRLIRDIQYF
TRBJ2-5,.,TRBV5-4,.,TGTGCCAGCAGCTCAACAGATTTTGGGACCCAGTACTTC,CASSSTDFGTQYF
TRBJ2-3,.,TRBV12-5,.,TGTGCTAGTGGGCCGGACAGAACAGATACGCAGTATTTT,CASGPDRTDTQYF
TRBJ2-3,TRBD2,TRBV7-2,.,TGTGCCAGCAGCTTATGGGCGGGGGGGGAACTTACAGATACGCAGTATTTT,CASSLWAGGELTDTQYF
TRBJ1-4,.,TRBV4-1,few,TGCGCCAGCAGCCAAGAATATGAAAAACTGTTTTTT,CASSQEYEKLFF
TRBJ1-5,.,TRBV7-9,few,TGTGCCAGCAGCTTAGGCCCAGGATTCAATCAGCCCCAGCATTTT,CASSLGPGFNQPQHF
TRBJ1-1,.,TRBV19,few,TGTGCCAGTAGTCATGGGGTGGACACTGAAGCTTTCTTT,CASSHGVDTEAFF
TRBJ2-7,TRBD2,TRBV30,.,TGTGCCTTACGGGGGGGCGGTTACGAGCAGTACTTC,CALRGGGYEQYF
TRBJ1-2,.,TRBV18,few,TGTGCCAGCTCACCCTCGACTAACGCGAACTATGGCTACACCTTC,CASSPSTNANYGYTF